These 5 T cell receptor beta chains were all obtained from the same sample, sequenced in a study of T cells after yellow fever vaccination. One entry per CDR3 protein, called by TCRdb with MiXCR from the 5' RACE reads. The sample has roughly 30,000 distinct CDR3 sequences, roughly a tenth seen once; the top ten hold roughly 12%. The sample consisted of PBMCs, either bulk or a sorted T-cell subset (CD4+, CD8+, memory, or dextramer-sorted; not recorded which), taken approximately 15 days after the first yellow fever vaccination. Receptors originate from a man aged 18 to 29 who received the YFV17D yellow fever vaccine.

This clonotype was recorded at least ten times. J is TRBJ2-5 and V is TRBV12-3 or TRBV12-4, with 11 bases aligning to TRBD1. The ends lost 5 bases at V and 5 bases at J; junction bases unmatched: 4. The CDR3 runs 14 residues. The CDR3 region has the DNA TGTGCCAGCAGTGCCGGGACAGGGGGGGAGACCCAGTACTTC. The encoded protein is CASSAGTGGETQYF.

This clonotype was seen many times. The chain carries TRBV24-1 and TRBJ2-1; TRBD2 matches 8 bases. Germline V gives CDR1 KGHDR, CDR2 SFDVKD. The CDR3 is made up of 15 amino acids. The V and J ends lost 5 bases and 2 bases, in that order; junction bases with no gene match: 4. The CDR3 DNA follows: TGTGCCACCAGTGCCGCGGGGGGTCCCTACAATGAGCAGTTCTTC. Encoded protein: CATSAAGGPYNEQFF.

The table lists this clonotype with many counts. The chain employs TRBV7-8 and TRBJ2-2, with D perhaps TRBD1 (8 bases). The V end lost 3 bases, the J end lost 9 bases, and 20 bases lay between the germline ends. Looked up from germline, CDR1 is SGHVS and CDR2 is FQNEAQ. This CDR3 comprises 16 residues. The CDR3 DNA reads as TGTGCCAGCAGCTTCCAAAACAGGGGGGGTAGGAGGGAGCTGTTTTTT. This encodes CASSFQNRGGRRELFF. The full variable domain, in which reference TRBV7-8 and TRBJ2-2 provide the parts outside the CDR3, is GAGVSQSPRYKVAKRGQDVALRCDPISGHVSLFWYQQALGQGPEFLTYFQNEAQLDKSGLPSDRFFAERPEGSVSTLKIQRTQQEDSAVYLCASSFQNRGGRRELFFGEGSRLTVL.

This clonotype showed up many times. For the CDR3, the DNA is TGTGCCAGCACAGACAGGGGGGGGGGAGCTTTCTTT. This gives the protein CASTDRGGGAFF. The chain employs TRBV7-9 and TRBJ1-1; the match to TRBD1 covers 9 bases. Germline assignment: CDR1 SEHNR and CDR2 FQNEAQ (reference sequence). This CDR3 region has 12 residues. V trimming: 7 bases; J trimming: 10 bases; junction bases outside the gene matches: 7.

This clonotype was picked up many times. CDR3 loop: CAIRAGFDNQPQHF. As DNA, the CDR3 is TGTGCCATCAGGGCAGGGTTCGACAATCAGCCCCAGCATTTT. The chain couples TRBV10-3 to TRBJ1-5; D possibly corresponds to TRBD1 (5 bases). The CDR3 extends over 14 amino acids. Trimming cost V 6 bases and J 3 bases, with 12 bases left between them. Germline V CDR1 and CDR2: ENHRY, SYGVKD.